The 5 T cell receptor beta chains below all came from one sample that was sequenced in a study of CD8 T cells in ankylosing spondylitis. TCRdb recomputed calls from the 5' RACE reads with MiXCR, one row per CDR3 protein. Here the sample spans just under 350,000 distinct CDR3 sequences, roughly 15% being singletons. The specimen was blood, either unsorted or a sorted T cell fraction (not recorded which). Receptors were obtained from a male donor with ankylosing spondylitis or in good health (not recorded which).

The chain uses TRBV19 and TRBJ1-2; a possible D gene is TRBD1 (5 bases). In germline, CDR1 is LNHDA, CDR2 SQIVND (reference sequence). This CDR3 is 13 amino acids long. V was clipped by 5 bases and J by 2 bases, with 9 bases between them. CDR3 sequence reads: CASSAPGNYGYTF. The CDR3 nucleotides are TGTGCCAGTAGTGCCCCAGGGAACTATGGCTACACCTTC.

Comment on this clonotype: This may be a read error, as it is one base from a much larger clone. This sequence joins TRBV10-3 and TRBJ2-1, with 9 nucleotides matching TRBD2. Germline-derived CDR1 and CDR2 are ENHRY and SYGVKD. The CDR3 is 17 residues long. The V and J ends lost 2 bases and 2 bases, in that order; junction bases with no gene match: 7. The CDR3 nucleotides are TGTGCCATCAGTGAGAATAGCGGGGGCGGCCCCTACAATGAGCAGTTCTTC. Its translation: CAISENSGGGPYNEQFF.

J is TRBJ2-1 and V is TRBV27, with 10 bases matching TRBD1. Germline loops: CDR1 MNHEY, CDR2 SMNVEV (reference sequence). The CDR3 contains 16 residues. The trim removed 5 bases at V and 7 bases at J, leaving 11 bases unmatched. CDR3 in DNA: TGTGCCAGCAGTCCCCTCCGGGACAGGGGAGTTAATGAGCAGTTCTTC. Translating gives CASSPLRDRGVNEQFF.

This clonotype turned up a few times. The genes are TRBV20-1 and TRBJ2-5; D is perhaps TRBD1 (5 bases). Trimming cost V 3 bases and J 2 bases, with 10 bases left between them. The CDR3 extends over 13 amino acids. Germline V lookup: CDR1 DFQATT, CDR2 SNEGSKA (reference sequence). The CDR3 spells CSASGAVQETQYF. The CDR3 bases are TGCAGTGCTAGTGGGGCAGTTCAAGAGACCCAGTACTTC.

This clonotype was observed a few times. This chain joins TRBV5-1 and TRBJ2-7; a weak D match, TRBD2 (6 bases). This CDR3 region has 16 residues. Per germline, CDR1 SGHRS and CDR2 YFSETQ. Between the trimmed V and J ends, which lost 0 bases and 3 bases, there was a span of 16 bases. Here the CDR3 DNA reads TGCGCCAGCAGCTTGGCCGGTGGGGACGGGGGCTACGAGCAGTACTTC. Translation gives CASSLAGGDGGYEQYF.